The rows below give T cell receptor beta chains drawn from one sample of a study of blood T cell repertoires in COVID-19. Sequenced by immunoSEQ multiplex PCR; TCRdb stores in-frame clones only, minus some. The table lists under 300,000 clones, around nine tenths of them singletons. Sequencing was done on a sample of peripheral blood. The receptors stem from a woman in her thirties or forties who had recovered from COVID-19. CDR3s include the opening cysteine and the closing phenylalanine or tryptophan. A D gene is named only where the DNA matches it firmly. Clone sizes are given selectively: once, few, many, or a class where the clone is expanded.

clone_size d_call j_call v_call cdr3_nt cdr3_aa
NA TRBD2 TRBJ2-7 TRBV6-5 TGTGCCAGCAGTCCGACTAGCGGGAGTTCCTACGAGCAGTACTTC CASSPTSGSSYEQYF
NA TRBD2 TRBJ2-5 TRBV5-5 TGTGCCAGCAGCTTGTCAGCGGGAGGACCAACCAGGGAGACCCAGTACTTC CASSLSAGGPTRETQYF
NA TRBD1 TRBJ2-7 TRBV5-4 TGTGCCAGCAGCTTGATTGGGACAGCCTCCTACGAGCAGTACTTC CASSLIGTASYEQYF
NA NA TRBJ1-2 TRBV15 TGTGCCACCAGCAGAGACAGGGCTCCTCAGACTGGCTACACCTTC CATSRDRAPQTGYTF
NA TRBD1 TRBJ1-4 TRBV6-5 TGTGCCAGCCGCGGGACAGGGGTAGAAAAACTGTTTTTT CASRGTGVEKLFF
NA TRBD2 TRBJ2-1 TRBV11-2 TGTGCCAGCAGCTTTGTGCTAGCGGGAGGGTCAAATGAGCAGTTCTTC CASSFVLAGGSNEQFF
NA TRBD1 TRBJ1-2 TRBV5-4 TGTGCCAGCAGCTCCCCGGGACAGAACTATGGCTACACCTTC CASSSPGQNYGYTF
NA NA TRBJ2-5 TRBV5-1 TGCGCCAGCAGCTTTAGCCTCCAAGAGACCCAGTACTTC CASSFSLQETQYF
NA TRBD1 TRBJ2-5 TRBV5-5 TGTGCCAGCAGCCCCGGACAGGCGACAATGGAGACCCAGTACTTC CASSPGQATMETQYF
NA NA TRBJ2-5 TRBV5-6 TGTGCCAGCAGCTACGACAGGAGGGAGACCCAGTACTTC CASSYDRRETQYF
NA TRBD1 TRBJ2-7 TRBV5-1 TGCGCCAGCAGCTTGGAAACAGGGGCCTACGAGCAGTACTTC CASSLETGAYEQYF
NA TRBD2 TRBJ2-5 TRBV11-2 TGTGCCAGCAGCCCCCGGATGGGGGGACTACAGCAAGAGACCCAGTACTTC CASSPRMGGLQQETQYF
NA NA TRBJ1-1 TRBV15 TGTGCCACCAGCGGGTCTCGGGGGGGCGCCCCCCGTGAAGCTTTCTTT CATSGSRGGAPREAFF
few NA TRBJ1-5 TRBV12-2 TGTGCAAGTCGCCCCGATTTGGGAGCCAATCAGCCCCAGCATTTT CASRPDLGANQPQHF
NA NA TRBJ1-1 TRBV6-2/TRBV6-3 TGTGCCAGCAGTTATATCGGGAGGAACACTGAAGCTTTCTTT CASSYIGRNTEAFF
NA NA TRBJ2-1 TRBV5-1 TGCGCCAGCAGCTTGCTTGGGGGCGTAGGGCCCTACAATGAGCAGTTCTTC CASSLLGGVGPYNEQFF
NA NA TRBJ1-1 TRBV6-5 TGTGCCAGTTACACAGGGAACACTGAAGCTTTCTTT CASYTGNTEAFF
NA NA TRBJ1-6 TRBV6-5 TGTGCCAGCAGTTATTCGTGGGTGGGGGGTTCACCCCTCCACTTT CASSYSWVGGSPLHF
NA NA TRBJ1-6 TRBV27 TGTGCCAGCAGTTACTGGGGAGCCGCGGCTTCACCCCTCCACTTT CASSYWGAAASPLHF
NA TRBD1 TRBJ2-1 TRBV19 TGTGCCAGTAGTATAGGACAGGGAATCATCAATGAGCAGTTCTTC CASSIGQGIINEQFF
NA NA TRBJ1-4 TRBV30 TGTGCCTGGAGTGTAACGGGGATTAATGAAAAACTGTTTTTT CAWSVTGINEKLFF
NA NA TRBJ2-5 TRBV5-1 TGCGCCAGCAGCTTGGGGGGCAGGGGCGTAGAGACCCAGTACTTC CASSLGGRGVETQYF
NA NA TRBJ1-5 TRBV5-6 TGTGCCAGCAGCTTAGCAGGGGCCGCTGTAAATCAGCCCCAGCATTTT CASSLAGAAVNQPQHF
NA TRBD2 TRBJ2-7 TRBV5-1 TGCGCCAGCAGCTTGAAGCGGGAGTCCTACGAGCAGTACTTC CASSLKRESYEQYF
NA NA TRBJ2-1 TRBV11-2 TGTGCCAGCAGCGCGCAGCGCAATGAGCAGTTCTTC CASSAQRNEQFF
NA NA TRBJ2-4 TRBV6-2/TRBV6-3 TGTGCCAGCAGCCCGGTAGCCAAAGATCTAGCCAAAAACATTCAGTACTTC CASSPVAKDLAKNIQYF
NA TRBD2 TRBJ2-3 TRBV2 TGTGCCAGTAGCGGGGACACAGATACGCAGTATTTT CASSGDTDTQYF
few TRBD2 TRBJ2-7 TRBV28 TGTGCCAGCAGTTTCCCGGGACTAGCCTCAACGGGCTACGAGCAGTACTTC CASSFPGLASTGYEQYF
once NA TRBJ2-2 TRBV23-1 TGCGCCAGCAGTCCCCGACTGGAAAACACCGGGGAGCTGTTTTTT CASSPRLENTGELFF
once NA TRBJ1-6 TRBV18 TGTGCCAGCTCACCGGCGGGTCCGGGGTCACCCCTCCACTTT CASSPAGPGSPLHF
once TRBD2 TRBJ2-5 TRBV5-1 TGCGCCAGCAGCTTGGGGTCTAGCGGGTACCAAGAGACCCAGTACTTC CASSLGSSGYQETQYF
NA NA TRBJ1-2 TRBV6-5 TGTGCCAGCAGTTCCCTACGGACAGATATTAATGGCTACACCTTC CASSSLRTDINGYTF
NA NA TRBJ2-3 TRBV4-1 TGCGCCAGCAGCCAAGCATACACGACTAGTACGCAGTATTTT CASSQAYTTSTQYF
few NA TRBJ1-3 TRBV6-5 TGTGCCAGCACCCCGTTGTTGGGAAACACCATATATTTT CASTPLLGNTIYF
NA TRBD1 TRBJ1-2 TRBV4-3 TGCGCCAGCAGCCAAGAAGTCGTTCAGGGGGCGCCCCGAGGCTACACCTTC CASSQEVVQGAPRGYTF
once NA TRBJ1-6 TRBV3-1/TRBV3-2 TGTGCCAGCAGCCAAGGGAGGGCGGGGAATTCACCCCTCCACTTT CASSQGRAGNSPLHF
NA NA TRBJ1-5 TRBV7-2 TGTGCCAGCAGCTTTGACAGTAGCAATCAGCCCCAGCATTTT CASSFDSSNQPQHF
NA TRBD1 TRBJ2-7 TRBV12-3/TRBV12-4 TGTGCCAGCAGCTCCACAGGGGTGTACGAGCAGTACTTC CASSSTGVYEQYF
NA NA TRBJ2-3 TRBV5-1 TGCGCCAGCAGCTTGGTCGGAGGGACCCCAGATACGCAGTATTTT CASSLVGGTPDTQYF
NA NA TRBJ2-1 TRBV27 TGTGCCAGCAGTTCCCAGGCGGGGAATTACAATGAGCAGTTCTTC CASSSQAGNYNEQFF
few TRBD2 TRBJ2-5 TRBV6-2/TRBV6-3 TGTGCCAGCAGTTACCCCCTGGGCAGCGGGGGGGCCCGGGAGACCCAGTACTTC CASSYPLGSGGARETQYF